The clone carrying this TCR beta chain occurred a few times. The source of the sample is a study of blood T cell repertoires in COVID-19. CDR1 and CDR2 (germline): WSHSY, SAAADI. The ends were cut back, 5 bases at V and 0 bases at J, with 13 bases in the middle. The CDR3 covers 15 residues. Data came from immunoSEQ multiplex PCR; TCRdb stores just in-frame clones and leaves some out. The sample holds about 260,000 clones; 83% are singletons and the top ten take 4.6%. The specimen sequenced was peripheral blood. The rearrangement links TRBV10-2 to TRBJ1-2, with D possibly being TRBD1 (5 bases). The sequence came from a man in his sixties who had recovered from COVID-19. CDR3 residues: CASSYQGVTNYGYTF. CDR3 sequence (DNA): TGCGCCAGCAGTTACCAAGGGGTGACTAACTATGGCTACACCTTC.